The clone carrying this T cell receptor beta chain was counted many times. The protocol attached unique molecular identifiers to individual cDNA molecules. TCRdb passed the 5' RACE reads through MiXCR, listing each CDR3 protein once. Among about 64,000 distinct CDR3 sequences listed, over 4% were seen once. The record originates from a study of early T cells in non-severe SARS-CoV-2 infection. Study at large: Unpaired chains resulted from sequencing bulk RNA of unsorted whole blood.

Trimming removed 7 bases from V and 3 bases from J; junction bases left unmatched: 2. Germline CDR1 reads ENHRY; CDR2 reads SYGVKD. This CDR3 has 13 amino acids. This chain uses TRBV10-3 with TRBJ2-3; 9 nucleotides line up with TRBD1. The origin of this receptor is an adult who was a healthcare worker with PCR-confirmed SARS-CoV-2 infection or an uninfected control (not recorded which). The sample taken for sequencing was whole blood. The CDR3 sequence is CAITGTGTDTQYF. The DNA for the CDR3 is TGTGCCATCACTGGGACAGGGACAGATACGCAGTATTTT.